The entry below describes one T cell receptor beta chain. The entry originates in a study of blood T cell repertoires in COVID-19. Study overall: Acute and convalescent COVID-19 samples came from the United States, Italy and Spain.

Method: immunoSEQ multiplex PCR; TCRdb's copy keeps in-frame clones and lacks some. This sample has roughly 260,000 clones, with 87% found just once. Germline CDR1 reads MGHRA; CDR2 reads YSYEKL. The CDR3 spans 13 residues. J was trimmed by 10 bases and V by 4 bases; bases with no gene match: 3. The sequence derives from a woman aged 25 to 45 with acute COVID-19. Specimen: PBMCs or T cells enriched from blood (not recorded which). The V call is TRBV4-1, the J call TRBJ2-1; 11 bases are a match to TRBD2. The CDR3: CASSLAGGIEQFF. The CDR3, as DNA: TGCGCCAGCAGCCTAGCGGGAGGGATCGAGCAGTTCTTC.